Listed below are T cell receptor beta chains from one sample, sequenced in a study of CXCR3-negative and CXCR3-positive naive CD8 T cells. Following a re-call of the 5' RACE reads, TCRdb has one entry per CDR3 protein and lacks DNA. Recorded for this sample: roughly 130,000 distinct CDR3 sequences. The sequencing sample was made of naive CXCR3+ CD8+ T cells from blood. The receptors originated from a human donor in good health. Some clones in this sample may be carry-over from other donors' samples. Each CDR3 is given with its conserved first and last residue. Each record gives: J gene, V gene, CDR3 protein.

TRBJ1-1 | TRBV7-6 | CASSPGVHTEAFF
TRBJ2-7 | TRBV12-3/TRBV12-4 | CASSPGQSHEQYF
TRBJ2-1 | TRBV4-3 | CASSVGRPYNEQFF
TRBJ2-3 | TRBV3-1 | CASSQDVRAAGDTQYF
TRBJ2-7 | TRBV27 | CASIEMAGGPYEQYF
TRBJ1-2 | TRBV21-1 | CASRTTGGADYGYTF
TRBJ2-6 | TRBV18 | CASSPPYGANVLTF
TRBJ2-3 | TRBV7-6 | CASSSGRGGWTDTQYF
TRBJ2-2 | TRBV3-1 | CASSPIAGGLTGELFF
TRBJ2-3 | TRBV6-5 | CASSYRGDTQYF
TRBJ2-5 | TRBV28 | CASSLLPGSGPRETQYF
TRBJ1-1 | TRBV28 | CASSLASDTEAFF
TRBJ2-2 | TRBV7-9 | CASSLVDRVGELFF